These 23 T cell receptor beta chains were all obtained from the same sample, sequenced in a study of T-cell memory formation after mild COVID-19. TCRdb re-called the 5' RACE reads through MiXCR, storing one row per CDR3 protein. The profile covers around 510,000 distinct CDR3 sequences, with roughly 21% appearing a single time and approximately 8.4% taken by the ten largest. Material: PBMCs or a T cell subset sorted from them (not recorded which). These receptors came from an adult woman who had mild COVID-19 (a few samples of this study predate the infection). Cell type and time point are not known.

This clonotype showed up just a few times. CDR3 in DNA: TGTGCCAGCAGCGCAGGACAGGGAGGTTGGGATGGCTACACCTTC. Residues: CASSAGQGGWDGYTF. The chain couples TRBV2 to TRBJ1-2; TRBD1 agrees at 8 bases. In germline, CDR1 is SNHLY, CDR2 FYNNEI. The length of the CDR3 is 15 residues. V dropped 6 bases and J dropped 6; count of bases not matched to a gene: 12. Complete variable domain (other parts from reference TRBV2 and TRBJ1-2): EPEVTQTPSHQVTQMGQEVILRCVPISNHLYFYWYRQILGQKVEFLVSFYNNEISEKSEIFDDQFSVERPDGSNFTLKIRSTKLEDSAMYFCASSAGQGGWDGYTFGSGTRLTVV.

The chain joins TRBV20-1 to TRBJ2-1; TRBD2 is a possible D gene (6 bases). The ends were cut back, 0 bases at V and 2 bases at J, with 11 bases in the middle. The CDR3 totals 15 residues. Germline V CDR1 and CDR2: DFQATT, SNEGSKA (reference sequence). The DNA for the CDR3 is TGCAGTGCTAGAGATTACGGAGGGGCCTACAATGAGCAGTTCTTC. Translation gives CSARDYGGAYNEQFF.

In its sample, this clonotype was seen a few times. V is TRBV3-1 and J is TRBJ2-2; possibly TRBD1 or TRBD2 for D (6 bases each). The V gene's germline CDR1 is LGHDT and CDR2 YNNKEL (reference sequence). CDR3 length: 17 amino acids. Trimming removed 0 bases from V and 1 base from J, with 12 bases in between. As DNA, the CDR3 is TGTGCCAGCAGCCAAGACTTGGGGGGCTTGAACACCGGGGAGCTGTTTTTT. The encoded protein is CASSQDLGGLNTGELFF.

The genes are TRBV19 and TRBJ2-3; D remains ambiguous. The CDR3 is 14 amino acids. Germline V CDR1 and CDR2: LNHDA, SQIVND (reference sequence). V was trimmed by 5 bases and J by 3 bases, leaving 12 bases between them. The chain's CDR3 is CASSSRGLTDTQYF. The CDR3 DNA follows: TGTGCCAGTAGTTCCCGAGGATTGACAGATACGCAGTATTTT. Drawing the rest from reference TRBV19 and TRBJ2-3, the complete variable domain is DGGITQSPKYLFRKEGQNVTLSCEQNLNHDAMYWYRQDPGQGLRLIYYSQIVNDFQKGDIAEGYSVSREKKESFPLTVTSAQKNPTAFYLCASSSRGLTDTQYFGPGTRLTVL.

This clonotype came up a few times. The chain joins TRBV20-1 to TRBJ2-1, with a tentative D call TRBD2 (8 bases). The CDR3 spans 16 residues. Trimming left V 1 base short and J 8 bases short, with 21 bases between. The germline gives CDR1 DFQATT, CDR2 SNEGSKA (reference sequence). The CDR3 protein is CSARGTGRDSGDEQFF. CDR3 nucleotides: TGCAGTGCTAGAGGGACAGGAAGAGATAGCGGGGATGAGCAGTTCTTC.

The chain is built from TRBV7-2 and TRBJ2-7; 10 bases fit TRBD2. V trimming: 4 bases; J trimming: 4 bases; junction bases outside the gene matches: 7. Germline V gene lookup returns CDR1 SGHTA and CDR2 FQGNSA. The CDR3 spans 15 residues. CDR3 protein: CASSWGLAGVYEQYF. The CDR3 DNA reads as TGTGCCAGCAGCTGGGGGCTAGCGGGAGTATACGAGCAGTACTTC.

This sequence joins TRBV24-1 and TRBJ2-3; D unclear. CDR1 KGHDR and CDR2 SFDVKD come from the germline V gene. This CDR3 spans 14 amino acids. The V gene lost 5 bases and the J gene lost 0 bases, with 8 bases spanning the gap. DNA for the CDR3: TGTGCCACCAGTGGTCCGATAAGCACAGATACGCAGTATTTT. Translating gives CATSGPISTDTQYF.

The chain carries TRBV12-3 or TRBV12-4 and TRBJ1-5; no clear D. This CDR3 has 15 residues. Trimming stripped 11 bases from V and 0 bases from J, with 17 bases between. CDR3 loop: CALTRRNHSNQPQHF. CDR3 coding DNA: TGTGCCCTTACCCGTCGGAATCATAGCAATCAGCCCCAGCATTTT.

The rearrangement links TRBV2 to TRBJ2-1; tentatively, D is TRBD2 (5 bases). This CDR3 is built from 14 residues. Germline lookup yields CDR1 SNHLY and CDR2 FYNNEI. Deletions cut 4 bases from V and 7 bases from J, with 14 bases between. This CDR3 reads CASSGVGVVNEQFF. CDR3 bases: TGTGCCAGCAGTGGGGTGGGAGTCGTAAATGAGCAGTTCTTC.

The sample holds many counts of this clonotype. CDR3 sequence reads: CASSPGSLNIQYF. The CDR3 DNA follows: TGTGCCAGCAGCCCGGGGTCCTTAAACATTCAGTACTTC. The V call is TRBV7-2, the J call TRBJ2-4; D is perhaps TRBD2 (5 bases). CDR3 length: 13 residues. V dropped 5 bases and J dropped 6 bases, with 11 bases sitting between them. Per germline, CDR1 SGHTA and CDR2 FQGNSA. Combining the CDR3 with reference TRBV7-2 and TRBJ2-4 gives the whole variable domain GAGVSQSPSNKVTEKGKDVELRCDPISGHTALYWYRQSLGQGLEFLIYFQGNSAPDKSGLPSDRFSAERTGGSVSTLTIQRTQQEDSAVYLCASSPGSLNIQYFGAGTRLSVL.

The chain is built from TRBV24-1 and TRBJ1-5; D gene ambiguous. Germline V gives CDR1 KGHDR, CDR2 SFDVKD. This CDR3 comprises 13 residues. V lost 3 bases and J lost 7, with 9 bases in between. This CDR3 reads CATSDEGRQPQHF. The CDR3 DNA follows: TGTGCCACCAGTGATGAGGGCAGGCAGCCCCAGCATTTT.

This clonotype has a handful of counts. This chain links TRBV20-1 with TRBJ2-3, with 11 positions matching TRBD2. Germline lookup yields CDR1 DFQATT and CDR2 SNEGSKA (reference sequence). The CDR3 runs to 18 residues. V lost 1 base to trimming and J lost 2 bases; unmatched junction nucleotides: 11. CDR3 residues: CSARALAGGTGPTDTQYF. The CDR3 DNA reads TGCAGTGCTAGAGCGCTAGCGGGAGGCACAGGCCCCACAGATACGCAGTATTTT.

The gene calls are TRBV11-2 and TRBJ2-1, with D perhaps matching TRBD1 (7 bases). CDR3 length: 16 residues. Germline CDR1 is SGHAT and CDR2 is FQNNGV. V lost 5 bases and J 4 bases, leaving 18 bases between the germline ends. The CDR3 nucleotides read TGTGCCAGCAGCAGGGACAGCTGGGGGGCTTACAATGAGCAGTTCTTC. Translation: CASSRDSWGAYNEQFF.

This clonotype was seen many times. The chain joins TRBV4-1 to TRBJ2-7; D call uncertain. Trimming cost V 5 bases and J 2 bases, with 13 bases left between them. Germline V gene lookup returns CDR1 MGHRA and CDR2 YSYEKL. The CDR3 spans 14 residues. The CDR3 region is CASSETDGPYEQYF. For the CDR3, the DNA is TGCGCCAGCAGCGAAACGGACGGCCCCTACGAGCAGTACTTC.

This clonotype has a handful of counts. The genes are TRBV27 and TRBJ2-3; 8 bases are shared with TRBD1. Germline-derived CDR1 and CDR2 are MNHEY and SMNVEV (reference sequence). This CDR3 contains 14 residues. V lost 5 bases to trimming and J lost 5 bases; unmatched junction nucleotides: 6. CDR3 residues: CASSKDRVEDTQYF. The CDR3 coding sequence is TGTGCCAGCAGTAAGGACAGGGTTGAAGATACGCAGTATTTT.

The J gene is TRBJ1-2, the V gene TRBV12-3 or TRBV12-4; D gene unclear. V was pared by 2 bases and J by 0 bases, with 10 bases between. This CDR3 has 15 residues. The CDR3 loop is CASSLRQDPNYGYTF. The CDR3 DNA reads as TGTGCCAGCAGTTTACGGCAGGACCCTAACTATGGCTACACCTTC.

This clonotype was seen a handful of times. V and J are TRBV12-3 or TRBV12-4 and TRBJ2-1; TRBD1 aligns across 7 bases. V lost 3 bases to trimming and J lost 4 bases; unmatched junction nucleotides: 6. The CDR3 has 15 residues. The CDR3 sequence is CASSFLTGLYNEQFF. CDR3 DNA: TGTGCCAGCAGTTTTTTGACAGGGCTATACAATGAGCAGTTCTTC.

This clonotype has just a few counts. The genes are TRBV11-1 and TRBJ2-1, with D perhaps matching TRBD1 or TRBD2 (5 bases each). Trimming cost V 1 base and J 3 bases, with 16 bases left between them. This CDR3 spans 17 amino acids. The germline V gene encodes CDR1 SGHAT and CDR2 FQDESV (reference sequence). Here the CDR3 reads CASSLGSGREGYNEQFF. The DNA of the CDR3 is TGTGCCAGCAGCTTAGGCTCAGGGCGAGAGGGCTACAATGAGCAGTTCTTC.

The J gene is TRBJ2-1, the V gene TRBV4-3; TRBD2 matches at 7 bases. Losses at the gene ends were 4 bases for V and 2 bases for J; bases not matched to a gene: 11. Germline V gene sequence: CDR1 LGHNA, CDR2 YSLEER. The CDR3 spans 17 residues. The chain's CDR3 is CASSRSWGGVAYNEQFF. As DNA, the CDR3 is TGCGCCAGCAGCCGCTCATGGGGAGGGGTCGCCTACAATGAGCAGTTCTTC.

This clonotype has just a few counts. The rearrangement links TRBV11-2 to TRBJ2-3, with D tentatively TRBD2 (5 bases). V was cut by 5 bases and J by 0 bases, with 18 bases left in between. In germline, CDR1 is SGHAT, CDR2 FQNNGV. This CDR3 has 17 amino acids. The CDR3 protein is CASSPAGWETSTDTQYF. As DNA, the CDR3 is TGTGCCAGCAGCCCAGCTGGATGGGAGACTAGCACAGATACGCAGTATTTT.

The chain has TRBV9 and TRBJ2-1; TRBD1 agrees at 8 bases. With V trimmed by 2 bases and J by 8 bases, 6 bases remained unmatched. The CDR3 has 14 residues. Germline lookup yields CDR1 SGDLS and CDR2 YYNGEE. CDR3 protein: CASSVGAGGDEQFF. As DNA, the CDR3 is TGTGCCAGCAGCGTGGGGGCAGGGGGCGATGAGCAGTTCTTC.

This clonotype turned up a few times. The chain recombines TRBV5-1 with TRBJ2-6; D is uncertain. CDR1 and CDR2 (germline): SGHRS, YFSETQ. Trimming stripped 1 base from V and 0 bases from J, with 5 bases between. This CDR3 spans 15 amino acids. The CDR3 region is CASSLSNSGANVLTF. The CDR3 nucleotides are TGCGCCAGCAGCTTGTCCAACTCTGGGGCCAACGTCCTGACTTTC.

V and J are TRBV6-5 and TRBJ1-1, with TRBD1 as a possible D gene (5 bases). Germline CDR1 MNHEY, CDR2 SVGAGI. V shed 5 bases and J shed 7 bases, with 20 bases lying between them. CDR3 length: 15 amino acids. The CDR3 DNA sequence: TGTGCCAGCAGTGACCGACGGCAGGGTGTGGTTGAAGCTTTCTTT. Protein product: CASSDRRQGVVEAFF.